This T cell receptor beta chain was sequenced during a study of blood T cell repertoires in COVID-19. Study summary: PBMCs, B-cell-depleted T cells, or T cells were the source of the cDNA or gDNA that made up the material.

Original processing notes: Nucleated cell counts were estimated from reference gene primer amplification. Only in-frame clones appear in the TCRdb table, and some are missing; sequencing was by immunoSEQ multiplex PCR. V, J and clone size derive from that table, while D and trimming were established from the DNA sequence. The repertoire holds some 170,000 clones, with more than 75% as singletons. This TCR was recovered from a woman between 45 and 60 years old with active or convalescent COVID-19. The sample consisted of peripheral blood.

DNA for the CDR3: TGTGCCAGCAGCCCTATGGGGACGACTAGCGGAGGGGGAGAGACCCAGTACTTC. As protein: CASSPMGTTSGGGETQYF. This chain connects TRBV7-9 to TRBJ2-5, with 9 positions matching TRBD2. The CDR3 runs to 18 residues. The germline CDR1 and CDR2 sequences are SEHNR and FQNEAQ (reference sequence). V lost 5 bases to trimming and J lost 4 bases; unmatched junction nucleotides: 17.